A selection of T cell receptor beta chains follows, all from one sample in a study of response to subunit inactivated influenza vaccine. TCRdb re-called the RT-PCR reads with MiXCR, one entry per CDR3 protein. Here the sample spans hundreds of thousands of distinct CDR3 sequences, around 11% being singletons. This sample also belongs to another study, concerning T cells expressing NK-cell markers.

The sequencing here drew on PBMCs from blood, taken on the day of vaccination. These TCRs come from a man aged 50-59 years who received an inactivated influenza vaccine. Each CDR3 is given with its conserved first and last residue. Clone size is not always given. Where it is, it says once, few, many or a class for expanded clones.

abundance	len	j_gene	v_gene	CDR3aa
.	14	TRBJ2-7	TRBV18	CASSPPQGAGEQYF
many	13	TRBJ2-1	TRBV7-2	CASTGGSYNEQFF
few	14	TRBJ1-2	TRBV28	CASRTDRDVNGYTF
few	12	TRBJ2-1	TRBV30	CAWSIRGHEQFF
.	15	TRBJ2-1	TRBV6-2/TRBV6-3	CASSPRPGGPGEQFF
many	13	TRBJ1-1	TRBV12-3/TRBV12-4	CASSLTENTEAFF
.	13	TRBJ2-7	TRBV21-1	CARAPGGVYEQYF
.	16	TRBJ2-3	TRBV7-8	CASSSGTGTYTDTQYF
.	15	TRBJ2-7	TRBV7-9	CASSSTGTGFVEQYF
many	15	TRBJ2-1	TRBV7-6	CASSGWTGAYNEQFF
.	14	TRBJ2-7	TRBV7-9	CASSLGGQGIEQYF
.	14	TRBJ2-7	TRBV18	CASSPTTETYEQYF
.	12	TRBJ2-1	TRBV6-6	CASSSIQWEQFF
.	15	TRBJ2-4	TRBV6-1	CASSVAGLTENIQYF
.	16	TRBJ1-5	TRBV5-5	CASSQGHILSNQPQHF
.	16	TRBJ1-2	TRBV5-1	CASSFRALPTNYGYTF
.	16	TRBJ2-1	TRBV4-3	CASAKIRGGAYNEQFF
.	16	TRBJ2-1	TRBV6-1	CASRPLPSGEKNEQFF
few	12	TRBJ2-5	TRBV20-1	CSARGRGETQYF
many	11	TRBJ2-2	TRBV7-3	CASSNSGELFF
few	15	TRBJ1-4	TRBV12-3/TRBV12-4	CASSLWAGGNEKLFF
.	14	TRBJ1-1	TRBV12-3/TRBV12-4	CASSLGGTGSEAFF
few	15	TRBJ1-1	TRBV5-1	CASSLTGVSNTEAFF
.	16	TRBJ1-5	TRBV7-2	CASSLVGHISNQPQHF
many	16	TRBJ2-2	TRBV7-9	CASSPFDRGQTGELFF
.	13	TRBJ2-3	TRBV7-2	CASSRASEYTQYF
.	13	TRBJ2-5	TRBV12-3/TRBV12-4	CASGAYLKETQYF